These T cell receptor beta chains were read from a single sample in a study of siplizumab effects on memory and regulatory T cells. Profiling relied on immunoSEQ multiplex PCR, and the TCRdb table lists in-frame clones only, not all of them. The table has over 60,000 clones, about 90% seen once. What was sequenced was CD8+ T cells sorted from blood. The receptors were sampled from a human donor in good health. Each CDR3 is given with its conserved first and last residue. D genes are given only for firm matches. Size is stated for part of the rows, as once, few or many counts, or as a class when the clone is expanded.

NA,TRBV9,TRBJ1-3,11,NA,CASSARNTIYF,TGTGCCAGCAGCGCCCGCAACACCATATATTTT
once,TRBV5-4,TRBJ2-7,14,NA,CASSFYPGAYEQYF,TGTGCCAGCAGCTTCTACCCAGGAGCCTACGAGCAGTACTTC
NA,TRBV10-1,TRBJ2-1,16,TRBD1,CASSGGDRGRYNEQFF,TGCGCCAGCAGTGGTGGGGACAGGGGTAGATACAATGAGCAGTTCTTC
NA,TRBV27,TRBJ2-1,16,TRBD2,CASSLLAGILDNEQFF,TGTGCCAGCAGTCTTCTAGCGGGGATCTTGGACAATGAGCAGTTCTTC
NA,TRBV29-1,TRBJ2-7,13,NA,CSVAKVASYEQYF,TGCAGCGTTGCGAAGGTGGCAAGCTACGAGCAGTACTTC
NA,TRBV11-2,TRBJ2-5,14,NA,CASKTQSLQETQYF,TGTGCCAGCAAGACTCAATCACTCCAAGAGACCCAGTACTTC
NA,TRBV5-4,TRBJ2-1,14,NA,CASTYISSYNEQFF,TGTGCCAGCACCTATATAAGCTCCTACAATGAGCAGTTCTTC
few,TRBV7-6,TRBJ1-2,13,NA,CASSLALNYGYTF,TGTGCCAGCAGCTTAGCCCTTAACTATGGCTACACCTTC
NA,TRBV2,TRBJ2-1,18,TRBD2,CASTPSEVGTSGGNEQFF,TGTGCCAGCACCCCAAGTGAAGTAGGGACTAGCGGGGGCAATGAGCAGTTCTTC
once,TRBV7-3,TRBJ2-7,14,NA,CASSLHGTSYEQYF,TGTGCCAGCAGCTTACACGGAACCTCCTACGAGCAGTACTTC
NA,TRBV10-2,TRBJ1-5,16,NA,CASRMGSGGVNQPQHF,TGCGCCAGTCGGATGGGGTCCGGGGGGGTTAATCAGCCCCAGCATTTT
NA,TRBV29-1,TRBJ1-2,13,TRBD1,CSVVGQAPYGYTF,TGCAGCGTTGTCGGACAGGCTCCCTATGGCTACACCTTC
NA,TRBV5-4,TRBJ2-2,14,NA,CASSLGGDTGELFF,TGTGCCAGCAGCTTGGGCGGTGACACCGGGGAGCTGTTTTTT
once,TRBV19,TRBJ2-1,15,TRBD1,CASNVGQGNTNEQFF,TGTGCCAGTAATGTGGGACAGGGAAATACCAATGAGCAGTTCTTC
NA,TRBV7-6,TRBJ2-7,17,TRBD2,CASSLEGFGTSSYEQYF,TGTGCCAGCAGCTTAGAGGGATTTGGGACTAGCTCCTACGAGCAGTACTTC
NA,TRBV29-1,TRBJ2-7,15,TRBD1,CSVLRNRGDSYEQYF,TGCAGCGTCCTGCGTAACAGGGGTGACTCCTACGAGCAGTACTTC
once,TRBV6-5,TRBJ2-3,14,TRBD2,CASSLAGGLDTQYF,TGTGCCAGCAGTTTAGCGGGGGGATTAGATACGCAGTATTTT
NA,TRBV27,TRBJ1-1,14,NA,CASSLLGAYTEAFF,TGTGCCAGCAGTTTATTGGGAGCGTACACTGAAGCTTTCTTT
NA,TRBV4-1,TRBJ2-7,12,TRBD1,CAIGTGGDEQYF,TGCGCCATCGGGACAGGGGGCGACGAGCAGTACTTC
NA,TRBV9,TRBJ2-3,14,NA,CASSLQGSTDTQYF,TGTGCCAGCAGCCTACAGGGTTCCACAGATACGCAGTATTTT
NA,TRBV6-5,TRBJ2-5,14,NA,CASSYGVYQETQYF,TGTGCCAGCAGTTACGGAGTATATCAAGAGACCCAGTACTTC
few,TRBV5-6,TRBJ2-2,17,NA,CASSLMLAYSNTGELFF,TGTGCCAGCAGCTTGATGCTAGCGTACTCGAACACCGGGGAGCTGTTTTTT
NA,TRBV29-1,TRBJ2-1,18,TRBD2,CSVYPQLAGGPGANEQFF,TGCAGCGTTTACCCCCAACTAGCGGGAGGGCCTGGGGCCAATGAGCAGTTCTTC
NA,TRBV5-4,TRBJ2-3,13,NA,CASSLNELDTQYF,TGTGCCAGCAGCTTGAACGAGCTAGATACGCAGTATTTT
NA,TRBV20-1,TRBJ2-4,11,NA,CSARYVNIQYF,TGCAGTGCACGATACGTAAACATTCAGTACTTC
NA,TRBV30,TRBJ1-1,13,NA,CAWSYTGKAEAFF,TGTGCCTGGAGCTACACAGGGAAAGCTGAAGCTTTCTTT
NA,TRBV6-4,TRBJ1-5,15,NA,CAREIVGRMDQPQHF,TGTGCCAGAGAAATAGTAGGGCGGATGGATCAGCCCCAGCATTTT
NA,TRBV7-9,TRBJ2-7,16,TRBD2,CASSSFASGGIYEQYF,TGTGCCAGCAGCTCTTTCGCTAGCGGGGGCATCTACGAGCAGTACTTC
NA,TRBV5-4,TRBJ1-2,11,TRBD1,CASSDGTEDTF,TGTGCCAGCAGCGATGGGACAGAGGACACCTTC
NA,TRBV27,TRBJ2-5,15,TRBD1,CASSGTGDFRETQYF,TGTGCCAGCAGCGGGACAGGGGATTTTAGAGAGACCCAGTACTTC
NA,TRBV7-9,TRBJ1-2,16,TRBD1,CASSEPGTGVNYGYTF,TGTGCCAGCAGCGAACCCGGGACAGGGGTAAACTATGGCTACACCTTC
NA,TRBV5-6,TRBJ2-7,15,NA,CASAPVFSGSYEQYF,TGTGCCAGCGCTCCTGTATTTTCCGGCTCCTACGAGCAGTACTTC
once,TRBV27,TRBJ2-3,16,TRBD2,CASSLWGGIRSDTQYF,TGTGCCAGCAGTTTGTGGGGAGGGATTAGATCAGATACGCAGTATTTT
NA,TRBV5-1,TRBJ2-5,15,TRBD2,CASSQRLAEQETQYF,TGCGCCAGCAGCCAGAGACTAGCGGAACAAGAGACCCAGTACTTC
NA,TRBV5-8,TRBJ2-1,14,NA,CASSVTGGYNEQFF,TGTGCCAGCAGCGTCACCGGGGGCTACAATGAGCAGTTCTTC
NA,TRBV2,TRBJ2-1,18,TRBD2,CASSRQASGVSSYNEQFF,TGTGCCAGCAGCCGACAGGCTAGCGGGGTCAGCTCCTACAATGAGCAGTTCTTC
NA,TRBV19,TRBJ1-1,17,NA,CASSTLIAGLLNTEAFF,TGTGCCAGTAGTACCCTAATCGCGGGCCTTCTGAACACTGAAGCTTTCTTT
once,TRBV7-2,TRBJ1-1,14,NA,CASSLEGEYTEAFF,TGTGCCAGCAGCTTAGAGGGGGAGTACACTGAAGCTTTCTTT
NA,TRBV6-6,TRBJ2-1,16,TRBD2,CASSYDFGLAGLEQFF,TGTGCCAGCAGTTACGATTTCGGACTAGCGGGCCTCGAGCAGTTCTTC
NA,TRBV11-2,TRBJ2-5,15,NA,CASSLGGGRQETQYF,TGTGCCAGCAGCTTAGGGGGGGGGCGCCAAGAGACCCAGTACTTC
NA,TRBV4-1,TRBJ2-7,14,NA,CASSQESGTYEQYF,TGCGCCAGCAGCCAAGAGTCAGGGACCTACGAGCAGTACTTC
NA,TRBV7-9,TRBJ2-4,16,TRBD2,CASSFISGLAKNIQYF,TGTGCCAGCAGCTTTATTAGCGGGTTAGCCAAAAACATTCAGTACTTC